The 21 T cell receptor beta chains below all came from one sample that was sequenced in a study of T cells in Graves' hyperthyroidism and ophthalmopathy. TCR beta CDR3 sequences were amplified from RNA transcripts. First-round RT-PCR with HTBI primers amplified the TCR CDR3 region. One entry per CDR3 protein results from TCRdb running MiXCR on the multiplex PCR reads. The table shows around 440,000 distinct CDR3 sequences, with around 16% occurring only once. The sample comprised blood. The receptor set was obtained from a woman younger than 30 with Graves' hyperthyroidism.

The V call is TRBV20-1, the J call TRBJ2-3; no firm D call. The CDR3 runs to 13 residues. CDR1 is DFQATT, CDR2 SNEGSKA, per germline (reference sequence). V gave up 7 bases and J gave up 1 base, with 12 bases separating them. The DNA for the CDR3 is TGCAGTGTCACTCAAGCCGGCACAGATACGCAGTATTTT. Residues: CSVTQAGTDTQYF.

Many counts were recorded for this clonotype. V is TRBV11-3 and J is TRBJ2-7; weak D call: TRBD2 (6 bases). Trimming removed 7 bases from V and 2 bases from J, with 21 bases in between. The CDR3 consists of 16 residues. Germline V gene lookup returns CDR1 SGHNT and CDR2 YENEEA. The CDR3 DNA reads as TGTGCCAGCACACGACCACCGGGGGTTTACACCTACGAGCAGTACTTC. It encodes CASTRPPGVYTYEQYF.

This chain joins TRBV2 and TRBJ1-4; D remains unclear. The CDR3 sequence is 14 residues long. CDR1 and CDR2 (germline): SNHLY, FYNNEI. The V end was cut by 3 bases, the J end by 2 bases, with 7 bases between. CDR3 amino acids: CASSDLGTNEKLFF. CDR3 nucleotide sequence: TGTGCCAGCAGTGATCTGGGGACTAATGAAAAACTGTTTTTT.

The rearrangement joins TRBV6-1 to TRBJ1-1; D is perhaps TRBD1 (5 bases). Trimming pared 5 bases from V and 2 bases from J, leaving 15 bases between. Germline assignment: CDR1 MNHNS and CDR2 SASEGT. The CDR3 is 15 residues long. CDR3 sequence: CASSTRAGINTEAFF. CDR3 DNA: TGTGCCAGCAGTACCAGGGCAGGAATTAACACTGAAGCTTTCTTT.

This CDR3 is CAIRDREGEKLFF. CDR3 DNA sequence: TGTGCCATCAGGGACAGGGAGGGAGAAAAACTGTTTTTT. This chain connects TRBV10-3 to TRBJ1-4; 8 bases are shared with TRBD1. Germline V CDR1 and CDR2: ENHRY, SYGVKD. The V segment lost 6 bases and the J segment 8 bases; nucleotides outside the gene matches: 5. This CDR3 is built from 13 residues.

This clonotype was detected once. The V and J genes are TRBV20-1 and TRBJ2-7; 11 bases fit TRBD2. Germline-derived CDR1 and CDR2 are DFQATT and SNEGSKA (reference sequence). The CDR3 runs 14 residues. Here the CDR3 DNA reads TGCAGCGTCGCATCCGGGACTAGCGGCTACGAGCAGTACTTC. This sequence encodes CSVASGTSGYEQYF.

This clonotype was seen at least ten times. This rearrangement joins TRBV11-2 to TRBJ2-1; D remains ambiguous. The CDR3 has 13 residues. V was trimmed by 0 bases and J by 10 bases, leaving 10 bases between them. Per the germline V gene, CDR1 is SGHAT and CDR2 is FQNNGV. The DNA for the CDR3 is TGTGCCAGCAGCTTAGATCAACTAATGGAGCAGTTCTTC. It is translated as CASSLDQLMEQFF.

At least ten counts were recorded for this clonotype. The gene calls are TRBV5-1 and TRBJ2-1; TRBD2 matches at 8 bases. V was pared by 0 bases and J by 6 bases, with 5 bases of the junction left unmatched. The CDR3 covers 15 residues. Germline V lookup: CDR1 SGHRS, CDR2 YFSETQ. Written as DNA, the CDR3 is TGCGCCAGCAGCTTGGGCGGGAGGAACACCAATGAGCAGTTCTTC. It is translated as CASSLGGRNTNEQFF.

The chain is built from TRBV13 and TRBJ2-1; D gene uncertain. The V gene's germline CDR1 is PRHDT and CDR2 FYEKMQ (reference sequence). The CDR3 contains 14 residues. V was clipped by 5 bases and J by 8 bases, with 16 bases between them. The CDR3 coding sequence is TGTGCCAGCAGCCCAGATGAGAGGACGGATGAGCAGTTCTTC. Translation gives CASSPDERTDEQFF.

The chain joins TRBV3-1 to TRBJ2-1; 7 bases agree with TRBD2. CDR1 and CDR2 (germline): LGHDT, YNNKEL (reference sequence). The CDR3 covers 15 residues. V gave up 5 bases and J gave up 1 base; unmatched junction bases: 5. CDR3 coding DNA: TGTGCCAGCAGCAGCCCTAGCGGTTCCTACAATGAGCAGTTCTTC. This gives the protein CASSSPSGSYNEQFF.

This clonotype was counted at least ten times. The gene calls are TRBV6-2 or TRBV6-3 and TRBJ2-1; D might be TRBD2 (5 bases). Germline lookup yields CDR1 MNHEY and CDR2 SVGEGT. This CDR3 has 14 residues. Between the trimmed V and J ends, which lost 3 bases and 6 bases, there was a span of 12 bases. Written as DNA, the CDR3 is TGTGCCAGCAGTTATTTGGAGAGGGTCAATGAGCAGTTCTTC. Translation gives CASSYLERVNEQFF.

DNA for the CDR3: TGTGCCAGTAGTACAGCAGGACTAGGGATATATGAGCAGTTCTTC. It is translated as CASSTAGLGIYEQFF. The rearrangement joins TRBV19 to TRBJ2-1, with 7 bases that match TRBD2. This CDR3 spans 15 amino acids. The junction had 11 bases not matched to a gene; V was cut back by 4 bases and J by 8 bases. Germline CDR1 reads LNHDA; CDR2 reads SQIVND (reference sequence).

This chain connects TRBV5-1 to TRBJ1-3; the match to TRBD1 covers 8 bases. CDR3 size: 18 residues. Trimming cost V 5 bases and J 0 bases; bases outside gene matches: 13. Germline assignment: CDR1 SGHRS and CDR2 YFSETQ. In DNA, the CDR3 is TGCGCCAGCAGAGCAGGACAGGGTCATTCATACTCTGGAAACACCATATATTTT. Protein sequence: CASRAGQGHSYSGNTIYF.

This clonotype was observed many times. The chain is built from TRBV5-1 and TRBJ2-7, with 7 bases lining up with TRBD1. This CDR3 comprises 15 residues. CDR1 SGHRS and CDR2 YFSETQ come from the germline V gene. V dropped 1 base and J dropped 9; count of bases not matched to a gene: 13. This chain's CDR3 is CASSLLAQGFYGQYF. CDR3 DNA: TGCGCCAGCAGCTTGTTGGCACAGGGGTTCTATGGGCAGTACTTC.

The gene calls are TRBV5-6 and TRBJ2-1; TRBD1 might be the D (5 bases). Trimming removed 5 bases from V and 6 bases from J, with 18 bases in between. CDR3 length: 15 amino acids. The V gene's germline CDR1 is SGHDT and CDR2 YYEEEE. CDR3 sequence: CASRTGQTHPNEQFF. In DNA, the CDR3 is TGTGCCAGCAGGACCGGACAAACGCACCCCAATGAGCAGTTCTTC.

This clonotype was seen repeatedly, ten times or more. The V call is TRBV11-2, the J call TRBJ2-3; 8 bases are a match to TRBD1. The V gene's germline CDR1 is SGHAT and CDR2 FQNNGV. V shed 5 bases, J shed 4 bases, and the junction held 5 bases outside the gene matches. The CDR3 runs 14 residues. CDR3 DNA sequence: TGTGCCAGCAGCAGGACAGGGAGGTCAGATACGCAGTATTTT. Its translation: CASSRTGRSDTQYF.

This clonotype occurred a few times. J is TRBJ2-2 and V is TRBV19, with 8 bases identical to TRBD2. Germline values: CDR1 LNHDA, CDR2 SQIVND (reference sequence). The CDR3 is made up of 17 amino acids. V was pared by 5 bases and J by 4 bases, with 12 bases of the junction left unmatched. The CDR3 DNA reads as TGTGCCAGTAGTTCCTCGGGGGGGGGGCTCGGCACCGGGGAGCTGTTTTTT. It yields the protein CASSSSGGGLGTGELFF.

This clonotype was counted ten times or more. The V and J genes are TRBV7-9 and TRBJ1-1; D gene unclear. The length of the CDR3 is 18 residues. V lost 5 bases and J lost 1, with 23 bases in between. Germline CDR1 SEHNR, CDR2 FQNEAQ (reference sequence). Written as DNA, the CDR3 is TGTGCCAGCAGCCGAAGCCCACGGGGAATAGCATGGAACACTGAAGCTTTCTTT. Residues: CASSRSPRGIAWNTEAFF.

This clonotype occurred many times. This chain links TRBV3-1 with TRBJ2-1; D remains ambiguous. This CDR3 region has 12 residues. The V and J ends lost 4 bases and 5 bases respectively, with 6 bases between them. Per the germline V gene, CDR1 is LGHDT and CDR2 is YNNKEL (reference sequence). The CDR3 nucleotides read TGTGCCAGCAGCCTTGGTGACAATGAGCAGTTCTTC. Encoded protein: CASSLGDNEQFF.

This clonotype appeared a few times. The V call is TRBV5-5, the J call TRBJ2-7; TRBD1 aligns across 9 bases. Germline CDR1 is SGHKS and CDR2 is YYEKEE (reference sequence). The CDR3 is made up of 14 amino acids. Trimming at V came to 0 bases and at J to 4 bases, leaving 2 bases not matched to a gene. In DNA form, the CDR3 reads TGTGCCAGCAGCTTGGGGGACAGGGATTACGAGCAGTACTTC. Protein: CASSLGDRDYEQYF. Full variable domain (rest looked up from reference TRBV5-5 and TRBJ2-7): DAGVTQSPTHLIKTRGQQVTLRCSPISGHKSVSWYQQVLGQGPQFIFQYYEKEERGRGNFPDRFSARQFPNYSSELNVNALLLGDSALYLCASSLGDRDYEQYFGPGTRLTVT.

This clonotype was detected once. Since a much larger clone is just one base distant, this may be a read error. The CDR3 nucleotides are TGTGCCAGCGGGGGACGTGTTCAAGAGACCCAGTACTTC. This gives the protein CASGGRVQETQYF. This chain joins TRBV28 and TRBJ2-5; the D call may be TRBD1 or TRBD2 (5 bases each). The germline V and J ends were trimmed by 8 bases and 2 bases, with 12 bases remaining between them. CDR3 length equals 13 residues. CDR1 and CDR2 (germline): MDHEN, SYDVKM.